The clone carrying this TCR beta chain appeared a few times. Original processing notes: How many nucleated cells were present was estimated from reference gene primer amplification. The assay was immunoSEQ multiplex PCR, and TCRdb's table has in-frame clones only and misses some. V, J and clone size are taken as reported in that table, and D and trimming were inferred from the DNA itself. The data hold over 250,000 clones, with 88% observed a single time. This sample is part of a study of blood T cell repertoires in COVID-19. Study details: The samples span acute and convalescent COVID-19 from the United States, Italy and Spain. T cells, B-cell-depleted T cells, or PBMCs provided the cDNA or gDNA that served as material.

Germline V CDR1 and CDR2: SGHVS, FNYEAQ. Unmatched junction bases numbered 7, after V lost 2 bases and J lost 7 bases. This CDR3 has 15 amino acids. This TCR derives from a man aged 60 to 75 who had recovered from COVID-19. The sequenced sample was peripheral blood. The V call is TRBV7-6, the J call TRBJ2-1, with 8 positions matching TRBD1. CDR3 in amino acids: CASSLSGGAGNEQFF. Here the CDR3 DNA reads TGTGCCAGCAGCTTATCAGGGGGCGCGGGTAATGAGCAGTTCTTC.